The 27 T cell receptor beta chains listed next were all sequenced from one sample in a study of T cell responses to AZD1222 COVID-19 vaccine. Clones were read by immunoSEQ multiplex PCR, and TCRdb kept only the in-frame ones, dropping some. The sample includes about 160,000 clones, approximately 93% of them seen just once. Sequenced here: peripheral blood, sampled on day 0 of AZD1222 vaccination. The source of these receptors is an adult in good health.

The chain links TRBV28 to TRBJ1-2, with 7 bases aligning to TRBD1. The CDR3 is made up of 15 amino acids. Trimming removed 7 bases from V and 5 bases from J; junction bases left unmatched: 13. CDR1 is MDHEN and CDR2 is SYDVKM in the germline V gene. CDR3 DNA: TGTGCCAGCACTCACCTTGGACAGGCCGTTTATGGCTACACCTTC. This translates into CASTHLGQAVYGYTF.

The CDR3 region is CASSLSGETQYF. In DNA, the CDR3 is TGTGCCAGCAGCTTATCAGGCGAGACCCAGTACTTC. The chain recombines TRBV7-9 with TRBJ2-5; D not resolved. CDR3 length: 12 residues. V was cut by 2 bases and J by 5 bases, with 6 bases left in between. The V gene's germline CDR1 is SEHNR and CDR2 FQNEAQ (reference sequence).

This clone was picked up one time. The chain combines TRBV7-9 with TRBJ1-2; D call uncertain. Per germline, CDR1 SEHNR and CDR2 FQNEAQ (reference sequence). V lost 5 bases to trimming and J lost 1 base, with 14 bases between them. The CDR3 is made up of 15 amino acids. CDR3 nucleotide sequence: TGTGCCAGCAGCCTGGGTCCCGGGAATAACTATGGCTACACCTTC. Translated, it gives CASSLGPGNNYGYTF.

The chain uses TRBV7-9 and TRBJ1-2; no clear D gene. V gave up 5 bases and J gave up 8 bases, with 15 bases separating them. CDR1 SEHNR and CDR2 FQNEAQ come from the germline V gene (reference sequence). The CDR3 consists of 13 residues. CDR3 nucleotides: TGTGCCAGCAGCCTAGAGGCAGGAGGCGGCTACACCTTC. This codes for CASSLEAGGGYTF.

The V and J genes are TRBV7-2 and TRBJ1-6; 9 bases map to TRBD1. This CDR3 has 15 residues. The J segment lost 5 bases and the V segment lost 5 bases, leaving 4 bases of the junction unmatched. Germline V gene lookup returns CDR1 SGHTA and CDR2 FQGNSA. CDR3 coding DNA: TGTGCCAGCAGCCCCCGGGACAGGGATAATTCACCCCTCCACTTT. It is translated as CASSPRDRDNSPLHF.

This chain joins TRBV12-3 or TRBV12-4 and TRBJ2-2, with 7 bases matching TRBD1. CDR3 length equals 11 residues. Germline trimming cut 10 bases from V and 6 bases from J; bases unmatched to any gene: 2. The CDR3 nucleotides read TGTGCCAACGACAGGGCCGGGGAGCTGTTTTTT. It yields the protein CANDRAGELFF.

This clone was detected only once. J is TRBJ1-2 and V is TRBV27; TRBD1 matches at 10 bases. V lost 6 bases to trimming and J lost 6 bases; unmatched junction nucleotides: 1. The length of the CDR3 is 12 residues. The germline gives CDR1 MNHEY, CDR2 SMNVEV (reference sequence). The CDR3 nucleotides read TGTGCCAGCAGGGGACAGGGGAATGGCTACACCTTC. Its translation: CASRGQGNGYTF.

The chain couples TRBV19 to TRBJ1-5; D remains unclear. CDR1 LNHDA and CDR2 SQIVND come from the germline V gene (reference sequence). V was shortened by 3 bases and J by 0 bases, with 9 bases between the two germline ends. This CDR3 is built from 15 residues. DNA of the CDR3: TGTGCCAGTAGTATGGACGGATATAGCAATCAGCCCCAGCATTTT. Amino acids: CASSMDGYSNQPQHF.

In this sample, this clone turned up once. This CDR3 is CASNRGFLGISSGYTF. CDR3 nucleotide sequence: TGTGCCAGCAACAGGGGGTTCCTTGGGATTAGTAGTGGCTACACCTTC. The rearrangement links TRBV28 to TRBJ1-2; 8 bases map to TRBD1. Per the germline V gene, CDR1 is MDHEN and CDR2 is SYDVKM. V was clipped by 7 bases and J by 7 bases; unmatched bases: 17. CDR3 size: 16 residues.

This CDR3 reads CASSFQENTEAFF. As DNA, the CDR3 is TGTGCCAGCAGTTTTCAAGAAAACACTGAAGCTTTCTTT. The J gene is TRBJ1-1, the V gene TRBV12-3 or TRBV12-4; D call uncertain. V lost 3 bases to trimming and J lost 2 bases, with 7 bases between them. There are 13 residues in the CDR3.

CDR3 residues: CASSFWNTEAFF. The DNA for the CDR3 is TGTGCCAGCTCCTTCTGGAACACTGAAGCTTTCTTT. The rearrangement links TRBV5-8 to TRBJ1-1; no firm D call. CDR3 length equals 12 residues. V dropped 7 bases and J dropped 1 base, with 8 bases sitting between them. CDR1 and CDR2 from the germline V gene are SGHTS and YDEGEE.

The rearrangement uses TRBV24-1 and TRBJ1-2, with a tentative D call TRBD1 (5 bases). V gave up 4 bases and J gave up 10 bases, with 12 bases separating them. Germline assignment: CDR1 KGHDR and CDR2 SFDVKD. The CDR3 spans 12 residues. CDR3 sequence: CATSDLRGFYTF. CDR3 bases: TGTGCCACCAGTGACCTTCGGGGGTTCTACACCTTC.

The chain recombines TRBV9 with TRBJ2-3; D is possibly TRBD1 (5 bases). The CDR3 is 16 amino acids. The germline gives CDR1 SGDLS, CDR2 YYNGEE. Trimming took 0 bases from V and 0 from J, leaving 11 bases between them. This CDR3 is CASSVGPGPSTDTQYF. CDR3 sequence (DNA): TGTGCCAGCAGCGTAGGTCCAGGGCCTAGCACAGATACGCAGTATTTT.

The chain joins TRBV18 to TRBJ1-1; 8 nucleotides agree with TRBD1. J was trimmed by 3 bases and V by 7 bases; bases with no gene match: 7. This CDR3 region has 14 residues. Germline CDR1 is KGHSH and CDR2 is LQKENI. The CDR3 coding sequence is TGTGCCAGCTTGACAGGGGCGGAGGACACTGAAGCTTTCTTT. Translation: CASLTGAEDTEAFF. Full variable domain (outside the CDR3, taken from reference TRBV18 and TRBJ1-1): NAGVMQNPRHLVRRRGQEARLRCSPMKGHSHVYWYRQLPEEGLKFMVYLQKENIIDESGMPKERFSAEFPKEGPSILRIQQVVRGDSAAYFCASLTGAEDTEAFFGQGTRLTVV.

The chain recombines TRBV19 with TRBJ2-2; D is unresolved. The germline V gene encodes CDR1 LNHDA and CDR2 SQIVND (reference sequence). V was pared by 6 bases and J by 3 bases, with 8 bases between. This CDR3 region has 13 residues. The CDR3 DNA sequence: TGTGCCAGTAGCAAGGGTTACACCGGGGAGCTGTTTTTT. Residues: CASSKGYTGELFF.

This clone showed up just once. The gene calls are TRBV7-8 and TRBJ2-3; D gene unclear. This CDR3 region has 16 residues. V dropped 4 bases and J dropped 2 bases, with 16 bases sitting between them. CDR1 SGHVS and CDR2 FQNEAQ come from the germline V gene. Written as DNA, the CDR3 is TGTGCCAGCAGCTCGTCTAGACTGAGGCCCACAGATACGCAGTATTTT. It encodes CASSSSRLRPTDTQYF.

The rearrangement joins TRBV19 to TRBJ1-3; 7 bases align to TRBD1. CDR3 size: 17 residues. Germline CDR1 reads LNHDA; CDR2 reads SQIVND (reference sequence). V shed 4 bases, J shed 0 bases, and the junction held 9 bases outside the gene matches. In DNA form, the CDR3 reads TGTGCCAGTAGTACCACGACAGGGACATTCTCTGGAAACACCATATATTTT. This translates into CASSTTTGTFSGNTIYF.

The V call is TRBV2, the J call TRBJ1-2; the D gene is possibly TRBD1 (5 bases). This CDR3 is 14 amino acids long. Per the germline V gene, CDR1 is SNHLY and CDR2 is FYNNEI. V lost 0 bases, J lost 8 bases, and 13 bases lay in between. DNA of the CDR3: TGTGCCAGCAGTGAAGCCCCCTGGACAACGGGCTACACCTTC. Translating it yields CASSEAPWTTGYTF.

The CDR3 coding sequence is TGTGCCACCAGTGATTTGCAGCCGCCGGGACAGGGGAGTGGGAACTATGGCTACACCTTC. It specifies CATSDLQPPGQGSGNYGYTF. The rearrangement uses TRBV24-1 and TRBJ1-2; 10 nucleotides agree with TRBD1. After removal of 0 bases from V and 2 bases from J, the junction contained 14 bases not matched to a gene. This CDR3 comprises 20 residues. The germline CDR1 and CDR2 sequences are KGHDR and SFDVKD.

The rearrangement joins TRBV6-5 to TRBJ1-2; 9 nucleotides align to TRBD1. The CDR3 is 15 amino acids. Germline V gene lookup returns CDR1 MNHEY and CDR2 SVGAGI. After removal of 2 bases from V and 4 bases from J, the junction contained 5 bases not matched to a gene. CDR3 sequence reads: CASSYGGQGLYGYTF. The CDR3 coding sequence is TGTGCCAGCAGTTACGGGGGACAGGGACTCTATGGCTACACCTTC.

A single count supports this clone. This chain uses TRBV14 with TRBJ2-1; 8 bases match TRBD2. The V gene's germline CDR1 is SGHDN and CDR2 FVKESK. J was trimmed by 4 bases and V by 1 base; bases with no gene match: 6. The CDR3 contains 16 residues. CDR3 sequence: CASSQVFTSGYNEQFF. The CDR3 nucleotides are TGTGCCAGCAGCCAAGTATTTACTAGCGGATACAATGAGCAGTTCTTC.

This chain links TRBV7-2 with TRBJ1-2, with D tentatively TRBD1 (6 bases). Looked up from germline, CDR1 is SGHTA and CDR2 is FQGNSA. Trimming removed 7 bases from V and 8 bases from J, with 23 bases in between. CDR3 size: 15 residues. CDR3 DNA sequence: TGTGCCAGCAAAAAGTCCGGGGGCGCGACGCGGGGCTACACCTTC. It yields the protein CASKKSGGATRGYTF.

J is TRBJ2-3 and V is TRBV4-2; a weak D match, TRBD2 (6 bases). Germline CDR1 reads LGHNA; CDR2 reads YNFKEQ. This CDR3 comprises 16 residues. V lost 0 bases, J lost 1 base, and 11 bases lay in between. The CDR3 loop reads CASSQEYGGGTDTQYF. CDR3 bases: TGTGCCAGCAGCCAAGAATACGGGGGAGGCACAGATACGCAGTATTTT.

This rearrangement joins TRBV20-1 to TRBJ2-5; D is uncertain. Germline V CDR1 and CDR2: DFQATT, SNEGSKA (reference sequence). This CDR3 region has 11 residues. Trimming removed 6 bases at V and 5 bases at J, with 10 bases between. CDR3 in amino acids: CSAQHGETQYF. The DNA for the CDR3 is TGCAGTGCCCAGCATGGCGAGACCCAGTACTTC.

This chain uses TRBV5-6 with TRBJ1-2, with D perhaps matching TRBD1 (5 bases). This CDR3 spans 14 amino acids. The germline V gene has CDR1 SGHDT and CDR2 YYEEEE. Trimming took off 6 bases at V and 5 bases at J, with 17 bases between the two ends. In DNA, the CDR3 is TGTGCCAGCACCAAAAGGGGAAGGCGATATGGCTACACCTTC. This sequence encodes CASTKRGRRYGYTF.

The chain carries TRBV9 and TRBJ2-1, with 8 bases identical to TRBD1. With 3 bases clipped from V and 12 bases from J, the junction kept 20 bases outside the gene matches. In germline, CDR1 is SGDLS, CDR2 YYNGEE. This CDR3 spans 17 amino acids. As DNA, the CDR3 is TGTGCCAGCAGCGCACACAATGGGGACAGGAGGGAGGACCGGCAGTTCTTC. Residues: CASSAHNGDRREDRQFF.

The rearrangement joins TRBV5-1 to TRBJ2-7; D is ambiguous. V was cut by 0 bases and J by 0 bases, with 10 bases left in between. CDR3 length: 15 amino acids. Germline V CDR1 and CDR2: SGHRS, YFSETQ. The CDR3 here is CASSLDPGTSYEQYF. The DNA for the CDR3 is TGCGCCAGCAGCTTGGATCCTGGCACCTCCTACGAGCAGTACTTC.